The 6 T cell receptor beta chains presented below share a single source sample, sequenced in a study of T cells in Graves' hyperthyroidism and ophthalmopathy. Template material for amplifying TCR beta CDR3 regions consisted of RNA transcripts. First-round RT-PCR with HTBI primers amplified the TCR CDR3 region. TCRdb re-derived calls from the multiplex PCR reads in MiXCR, one entry per CDR3 protein. The sample lists approximately 370,000 distinct CDR3 sequences, about 17% occurring once. Sequencing used blood. Receptors were obtained from a woman aged 25 to 39 with Graves' hyperthyroidism that later progressed to Graves' ophthalmopathy.

The CDR3 DNA reads as TGTGCCAGCAGTTTATTTGGGGTCCTCTACGAGCAGTACTTC. Translated: CASSLFGVLYEQYF. The chain couples TRBV28 to TRBJ2-7; no clear D. V was clipped by 1 base and J by 3 bases, with 10 bases between them. Germline V CDR1 and CDR2: MDHEN, SYDVKM. The CDR3 has 14 residues.

The gene calls are TRBV20-1 and TRBJ2-7, with a weak D call TRBD2 (5 bases). The CDR3 is 14 residues long. Per germline, CDR1 DFQATT and CDR2 SNEGSKA (reference sequence). The germline V and J ends were trimmed by 0 bases and 1 base, with 10 bases remaining between them. The CDR3 sequence: CSARDEGRSYEQYF. Here the CDR3 DNA reads TGCAGTGCTAGAGATGAGGGCAGATCCTACGAGCAGTACTTC.

This clonotype was observed many times. Written as DNA, the CDR3 is TGTGCCAGCACCACGGGGGTTTGGACGAGAAAAGCAAACACTGAAGCTTTCTTT. It specifies CASTTGVWTRKANTEAFF. The rearrangement joins TRBV28 to TRBJ1-1; a possible D gene is TRBD1 (5 bases). V was clipped by 7 bases and J by 2 bases, with 26 bases between them. The CDR3 has 18 amino acids. Germline CDR1 MDHEN, CDR2 SYDVKM.

This clonotype showed up many times. The genes are TRBV19 and TRBJ2-5; 10 nucleotides line up with TRBD2. The CDR3 consists of 14 residues. V lost 3 bases, J lost 12 bases, and 10 bases stayed unmatched. Germline assignment: CDR1 LNHDA and CDR2 SQIVND (reference sequence). The CDR3 DNA reads TGTGCCAGTAGTATCAATTCCGGGACTAGCGAAAAGTACTTC. As protein: CASSINSGTSEKYF.

The sample holds a few counts of this clonotype. This chain connects TRBV24-1 to TRBJ2-5, with D uncertain. The CDR3 loop spans 14 amino acids. CDR1 is KGHDR and CDR2 is SFDVKD in the germline V gene. The V end lost 3 bases, the J end lost 1 base, and 8 bases lay between the germline ends. The CDR3 protein is CATSDRAGQETQYF. The CDR3 bases are TGTGCCACCAGTGATCGGGCAGGCCAAGAGACCCAGTACTTC.

This clonotype has more than one count but fewer than ten. V usage is TRBV7-9 and J usage is TRBJ2-1; no clear D gene. V was pared by 2 bases and J by 10 bases, with 15 bases between. The CDR3 length is 14 residues. Germline CDR1 reads SEHNR; CDR2 reads FQNEAQ (reference sequence). The CDR3 nucleotides are TGTGCCAGCAGCTTAACGTTTCGAGTAACGGAGCAGTTCTTC. Translated: CASSLTFRVTEQFF. The full variable domain, in which reference TRBV7-9 and TRBJ2-1 provide the parts outside the CDR3, is DTGVSQNPRHKITKRGQNVTFRCDPISEHNRLYWYRQTLGQGPEFLTYFQNEAQLEKSRLLSDRFSAERPKGSFSTLEIQRTEQGDSAMYLCASSLTFRVTEQFFGPGTRLTVL.